The rows below give T cell receptor beta chains drawn from one sample of a study of T cells in tuberculosis. Sequencing was performed with immunoSEQ multiplex PCR; in TCRdb, only in-frame clones are kept and a portion is missing. The repertoire holds approximately 49,000 clones, with 90% to 95% as singletons. Sequenced here: PBMCs, sampled at tuberculosis diagnosis. These receptors were taken from an adult with tuberculosis. The CDR3 runs from the conserved cysteine through the conserved F or W. Fields, in order: CDR3 length, V gene, J gene, clone size, D gene, CDR3 protein, CDR3 DNA. The D gene is left open where the match is weak. Clone size, where shown, is once, few, many, or a class for clones that have expanded.

>16|TRBV5-4|TRBJ2-7|.|.
CASSHLVGHSTYEQYF
TGTGCCAGCAGCCACCTTGTGGGACATTCCACCTACGAGCAGTACTTC
>14|TRBV4-3|TRBJ1-6|.|.
CASSQVRGNSPLHF
TGCGCCAGCAGCCAAGTTAGGGGGAATTCACCCCTCCACTTT
>13|TRBV10-3|TRBJ1-2|.|.
CAIRSDRNYGYTF
TGTGCCATCAGGTCGGACAGAAACTATGGCTACACCTTC
>16|TRBV23-1|TRBJ2-7|.|.
CASSQLKGVRIYEQYF
TGCGCCAGCAGTCAATTGAAGGGGGTTAGAATCTACGAGCAGTACTTC
>16|TRBV28|TRBJ1-5|.|TRBD1
CASRNGGQGGKGAQHF
TGTGCCAGCAGGAACGGAGGACAGGGGGGGAAAGGAGCCCAGCATTTT
>15|TRBV7-8|TRBJ1-5|.|.
CASSSQGPGNQPQHF
TGTGCCAGCAGCTCACAGGGACCGGGCAATCAGCCCCAGCATTTT
>20|TRBV7-8|TRBJ2-7|.|TRBD2
CASSLNRLKRLAGELNEQYF
TGTGCCAGCAGCTTAAATCGATTAAAGCGGCTAGCGGGAGAGTTGAACGAGCAGTACTTC
>15|TRBV10-3|TRBJ2-7|.|TRBD2
CAISGGTTSEYEQYF
TGTGCCATCAGTGGCGGGACTACCTCAGAATACGAGCAGTACTTC
>15|TRBV5-6|TRBJ2-7|.|TRBD1
CASSSYRGATYEQYF
TGTGCCAGCAGCTCTTACAGGGGTGCCACCTACGAGCAGTACTTC
>16|TRBV27|TRBJ1-5|.|TRBD1
CASRVTGQYSNQPQHF
TGTGCCAGCAGGGTTACGGGACAGTACAGCAATCAGCCCCAGCATTTT
>14|TRBV28|TRBJ2-7|.|.
CASSNTGPYYEQYF
TGTGCCAGCAGTAACACAGGGCCCTACTACGAGCAGTACTTC
>16|TRBV7-8|TRBJ2-3|once|TRBD2
CASSLGLARDGDTQYF
TGTGCCAGCAGCTTGGGACTAGCGAGGGATGGGGATACGCAGTATTTT
>14|TRBV2|TRBJ2-1|.|.
CASSGRLDFNEQFF
TGTGCCAGCAGTGGGCGACTGGACTTCAATGAGCAGTTCTTC
>15|TRBV19|TRBJ1-5|.|TRBD1
CASRTTGKGNQPQHF
TGTGCCAGTAGGACGACAGGGAAGGGCAATCAGCCCCAGCATTTT
>15|TRBV5-1|TRBJ2-7|.|.
CASSLVGVSLYEQYF
TGCGCCAGCAGCTTGGTCGGAGTCTCACTCTACGAGCAGTACTTC
>13|TRBV13|TRBJ1-2|.|.
CASSLEREYGYTF
TGTGCCAGCAGCTTAGAGCGGGAGTATGGCTACACCTTC
>15|TRBV25-1|TRBJ2-2|.|.
CASSAEGISSGELFF
TGTGCCAGCAGTGCGGAGGGTATTAGCTCCGGGGAGCTGTTTTTT
>15|TRBV7-9|TRBJ1-2|.|.
CASSSPFIGGDGYTF
TGTGCCAGCAGCTCCCCATTTATCGGGGGGGATGGCTACACCTTC
>12|TRBV5-4|TRBJ1-4|.|.
CASSLDLGPLFF
TGTGCCAGCAGCTTGGATTTGGGCCCACTGTTTTTT
>15|TRBV9|TRBJ1-2|.|TRBD1
CASSAETGANYGYTF
TGTGCCAGCAGCGCGGAGACAGGGGCTAACTATGGCTACACCTTC
>16|TRBV13|TRBJ2-1|.|TRBD2
CASSLTLAGEGDEQFF
TGTGCCAGCAGCTTAACCCTAGCGGGAGAAGGGGATGAGCAGTTCTTC
>11|TRBV6-5|TRBJ2-7|once|.
CASSYLYEQYF
TGTGCCAGCAGTTACCTATACGAGCAGTACTTC
>14|TRBV9|TRBJ1-2|.|.
CASSPEGYYDGYTF
TGTGCCAGCAGCCCCGAGGGCTACTATGACGGCTACACCTTC
>12|TRBV2|TRBJ1-1|.|.
CASSGSGAEAFF
TGTGCCAGCAGTGGGAGTGGAGCTGAAGCTTTCTTT
>14|TRBV5-1|TRBJ1-1|.|.
CASHTDHPNTEAFF
TGCGCCAGCCATACAGACCATCCGAACACTGAAGCTTTCTTT
>20|TRBV9|TRBJ2-1|.|TRBD2
CASSVGWTSGRESSYNEQFF
TGTGCCAGCAGCGTAGGGTGGACTAGCGGGAGGGAGAGCTCCTACAATGAGCAGTTCTTC
>15|TRBV30|TRBJ1-4|.|.
CAWSVIRSSGEKLFF
TGTGCCTGGAGTGTTATTAGGTCGTCAGGTGAAAAACTGTTTTTT
>12|TRBV29-1|TRBJ1-1|.|.
CSVEGRGTEAFF
TGCAGCGTTGAAGGTAGGGGCACTGAAGCTTTCTTT
>14|TRBV4-3|TRBJ2-7|.|.
CASSQETSGGEQYF
TGCGCCAGCAGCCAAGAGACTTCCGGGGGCGAGCAGTACTTC
>13|TRBV7-8|TRBJ2-1|once|.
CASSLVQHNEQFF
TGTGCCAGCAGCTTGGTACAGCACAATGAGCAGTTCTTC
>13|TRBV27|TRBJ1-2|.|TRBD1
CASSRKGARGYTF
TGTGCCAGCAGTCGGAAGGGGGCGAGGGGCTACACCTTC
>14|TRBV6-5|TRBJ1-1|.|.
CASSLFSVNTEAFF
TGTGCCAGCAGTTTATTTTCAGTTAACACTGAAGCTTTCTTT
>13|TRBV10-2|TRBJ2-1|.|.
CASNWASYNEQFF
TGCGCCAGCAATTGGGCCTCTTACAATGAGCAGTTCTTC
>13|TRBV30|TRBJ2-7|.|.
CAWKTQGPYEQYF
TGTGCCTGGAAAACACAGGGACCCTACGAGCAGTACTTC
>14|TRBV4-3|TRBJ2-3|.|TRBD1
CASSRDRGTDTQYF
TGCGCCAGCAGCCGGGACAGAGGCACAGATACGCAGTATTTT
>17|TRBV9|TRBJ2-5|.|TRBD2
CASSAGGSGSSAETQYF
TGTGCCAGCAGCGCGGGGGGTAGCGGGAGTTCTGCAGAGACCCAGTACTTC
>15|TRBV9|TRBJ2-1|.|TRBD2
CASSVGTSGYNEQFF
TGTGCCAGCAGCGTCGGGACTAGCGGCTACAATGAGCAGTTCTTC
>15|TRBV5-6|TRBJ2-1|.|.
CASSLGSFGLNEQFF
TGTGCCAGCAGCTTGGGTAGCTTCGGTCTCAATGAGCAGTTCTTC
>17|TRBV28|TRBJ1-2|.|TRBD1
CASTTLRDRVANYGYTF
TGTGCCAGCACCACCCTCCGGGACAGGGTGGCCAACTATGGCTACACCTTC
>17|TRBV4-1|TRBJ1-2|.|.
CASSQVGVKEANYGYTF
TGCGCCAGCAGCCAAGTGGGTGTTAAGGAGGCTAACTATGGCTACACCTTC
>15|TRBV30|TRBJ2-1|.|TRBD2
CAWNLLAGKNNEQFF
TGTGCCTGGAACTTACTAGCGGGAAAAAACAATGAGCAGTTCTTC
>17|TRBV30|TRBJ2-5|.|TRBD2
CAWSVPWLGGYQETQYF
TGTGCCTGGAGTGTTCCGTGGTTGGGGGGGTACCAAGAGACCCAGTACTTC
>13|TRBV27|TRBJ1-2|.|.
CASSYIRGRGYTF
TGTGCCAGCAGTTACATCAGGGGAAGAGGCTACACCTTC
>11|TRBV29-1|TRBJ2-1|.|.
CSVDVGARQFF
TGCAGCGTTGATGTTGGGGCCAGACAGTTCTTC